One T cell receptor (beta chain) is described in this entry. The germline V gene encodes CDR1 ENHRY and CDR2 SYGVKD. The trim removed 9 bases at V and 1 base at J, leaving 4 bases unmatched. The CDR3 sequence is 13 residues long. Donors uniformly comprised healthy Caucasians. TCRdb re-called the 5' RACE reads with MiXCR, one entry per CDR3 protein. In the table there are some 630,000 distinct CDR3 sequences, under 8.5% of which are singletons. This sample stems from a study of identical twins. This sample also appeared in a second study, on yellow fever vaccine responses in identical twins.

The receptor was derived from a woman younger than 30 in good health. V gene TRBV10-3 combines with J gene TRBJ1-1; 8 nucleotides align to TRBD1. The specimen sequenced was PBMCs. The CDR3 spells CAIRGQGNTEAFF. Here the CDR3 DNA reads TGTGCCATACGAGGACAGGGGAACACTGAAGCTTTCTTT.